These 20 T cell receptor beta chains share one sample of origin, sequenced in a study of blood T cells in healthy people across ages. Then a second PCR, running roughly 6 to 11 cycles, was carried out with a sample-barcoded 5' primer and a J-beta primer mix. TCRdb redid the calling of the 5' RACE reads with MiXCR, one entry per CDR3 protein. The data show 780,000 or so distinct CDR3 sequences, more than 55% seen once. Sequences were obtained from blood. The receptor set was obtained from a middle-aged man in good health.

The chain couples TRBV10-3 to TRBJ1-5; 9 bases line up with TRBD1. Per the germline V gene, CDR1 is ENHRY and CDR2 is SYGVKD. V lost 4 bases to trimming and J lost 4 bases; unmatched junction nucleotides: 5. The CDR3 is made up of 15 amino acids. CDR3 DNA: TGTGCCATCAGTGCCGGGACAGGGAGAAATCAGCCCCAGCATTTT. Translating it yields CAISAGTGRNQPQHF.

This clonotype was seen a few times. CDR3 DNA sequence: TGCGCCAGCAGTGCGGGGGCGTCACCCTACGAGCAGTACTTC. Translation gives CASSAGASPYEQYF. The chain uses TRBV10-2 and TRBJ2-7, with D perhaps TRBD1 or TRBD2 (6 bases each). The CDR3 is 14 residues long. V gave up 4 bases and J gave up 2 bases, with 12 bases separating them. Germline V lookup: CDR1 WSHSY, CDR2 SAAADI.

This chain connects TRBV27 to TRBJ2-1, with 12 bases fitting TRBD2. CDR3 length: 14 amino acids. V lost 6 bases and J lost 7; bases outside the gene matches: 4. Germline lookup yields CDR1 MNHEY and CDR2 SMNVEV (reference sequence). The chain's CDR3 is CASRETSGRNEQFF. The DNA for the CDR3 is TGTGCCAGCAGAGAGACTAGCGGGAGAAATGAGCAGTTCTTC.

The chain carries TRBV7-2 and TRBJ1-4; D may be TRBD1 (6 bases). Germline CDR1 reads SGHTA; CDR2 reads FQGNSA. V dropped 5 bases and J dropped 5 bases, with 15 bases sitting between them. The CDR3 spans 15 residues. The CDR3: CASSGPGGANEKLFF. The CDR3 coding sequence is TGTGCCAGCAGCGGCCCGGGGGGCGCGAATGAAAAACTGTTTTTT.

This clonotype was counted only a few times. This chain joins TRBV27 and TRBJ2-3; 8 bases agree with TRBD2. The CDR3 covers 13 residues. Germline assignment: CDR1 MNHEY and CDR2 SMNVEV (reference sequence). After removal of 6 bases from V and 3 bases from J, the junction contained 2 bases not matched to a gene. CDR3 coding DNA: TGTGCCAGCAGACTAGCGGAGACAGATACGCAGTATTTT. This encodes CASRLAETDTQYF.

CDR3 region: CATSDPADDYHNEQFF. The CDR3 coding sequence is TGTGCCACCAGTGACCCAGCCGACGACTACCACAATGAGCAGTTCTTC. The chain recombines TRBV24-1 with TRBJ2-1; maybe TRBD2 (5 bases). Trimming removed 4 bases at V and 5 bases at J, with 17 bases between. The CDR3 spans 16 residues. Per germline, CDR1 KGHDR and CDR2 SFDVKD.

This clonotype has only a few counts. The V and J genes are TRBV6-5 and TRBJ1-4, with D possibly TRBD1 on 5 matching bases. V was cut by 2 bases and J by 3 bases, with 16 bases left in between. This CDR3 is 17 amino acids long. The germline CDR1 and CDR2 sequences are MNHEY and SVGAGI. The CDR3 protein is CASSYPHTGPPNEKLFF. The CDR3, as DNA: TGTGCCAGCAGTTACCCTCATACGGGACCCCCTAATGAAAAACTGTTTTTT.

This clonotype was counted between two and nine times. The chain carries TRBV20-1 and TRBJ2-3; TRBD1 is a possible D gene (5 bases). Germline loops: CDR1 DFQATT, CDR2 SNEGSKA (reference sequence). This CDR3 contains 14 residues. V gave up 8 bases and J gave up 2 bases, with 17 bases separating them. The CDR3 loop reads CSCYAAGNTDTQYF. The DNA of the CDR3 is TGCAGTTGTTACGCGGCAGGGAACACAGATACGCAGTATTTT.

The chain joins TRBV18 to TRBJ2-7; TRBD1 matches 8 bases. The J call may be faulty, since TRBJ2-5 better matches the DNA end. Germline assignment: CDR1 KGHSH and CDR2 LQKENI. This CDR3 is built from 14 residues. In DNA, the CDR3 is TGTGCCAGCTCACCGGACAGGGTGATGGAGACCCAGTACTTC. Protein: CASSPDRVMETQYF.

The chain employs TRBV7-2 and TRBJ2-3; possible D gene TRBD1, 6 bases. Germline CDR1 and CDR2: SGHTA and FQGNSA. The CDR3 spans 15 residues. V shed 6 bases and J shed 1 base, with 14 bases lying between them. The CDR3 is CASRRGSRGTDTQYF. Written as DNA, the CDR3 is TGTGCCAGCAGGAGGGGGTCAAGGGGCACAGATACGCAGTATTTT.

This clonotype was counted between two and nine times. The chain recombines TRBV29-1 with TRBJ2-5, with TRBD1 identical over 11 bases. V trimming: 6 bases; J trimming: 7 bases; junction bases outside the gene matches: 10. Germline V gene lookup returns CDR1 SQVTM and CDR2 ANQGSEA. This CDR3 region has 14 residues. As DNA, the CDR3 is TGCAGCGTCGGGGGGGACAGGGGGTATGTGACCCAGTACTTC. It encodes CSVGGDRGYVTQYF.

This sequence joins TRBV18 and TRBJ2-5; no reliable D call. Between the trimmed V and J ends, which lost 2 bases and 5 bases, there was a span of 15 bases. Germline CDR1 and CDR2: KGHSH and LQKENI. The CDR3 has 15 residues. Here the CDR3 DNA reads TGTGCCAGCTCACCAGCCGCGACCCCCGGGGAGACCCAGTACTTC. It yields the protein CASSPAATPGETQYF.

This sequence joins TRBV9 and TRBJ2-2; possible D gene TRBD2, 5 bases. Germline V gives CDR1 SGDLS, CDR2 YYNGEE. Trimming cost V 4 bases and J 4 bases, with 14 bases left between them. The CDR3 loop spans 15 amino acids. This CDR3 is CASSPRGGGTGELFF. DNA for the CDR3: TGTGCCAGCAGCCCCAGAGGAGGCGGCACCGGGGAGCTGTTTTTT.

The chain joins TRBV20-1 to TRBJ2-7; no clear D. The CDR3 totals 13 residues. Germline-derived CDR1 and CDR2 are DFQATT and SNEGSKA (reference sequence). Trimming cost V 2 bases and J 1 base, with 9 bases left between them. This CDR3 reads CSARKPESYEQYF. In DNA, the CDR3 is TGCAGTGCTAGAAAGCCAGAATCCTACGAGCAGTACTTC.

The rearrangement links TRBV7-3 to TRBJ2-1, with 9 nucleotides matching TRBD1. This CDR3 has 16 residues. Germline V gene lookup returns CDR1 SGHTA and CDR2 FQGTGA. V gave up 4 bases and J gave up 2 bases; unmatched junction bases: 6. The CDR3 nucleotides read TGTGCCAGCAGCTCGCAGACAGGGGGGACCTACAATGAGCAGTTCTTC. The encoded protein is CASSSQTGGTYNEQFF.

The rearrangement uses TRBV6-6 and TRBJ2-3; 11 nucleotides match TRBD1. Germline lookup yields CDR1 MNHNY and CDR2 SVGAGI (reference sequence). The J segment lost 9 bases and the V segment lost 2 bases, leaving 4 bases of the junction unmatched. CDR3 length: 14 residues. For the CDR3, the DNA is TGTGCCAGCAGTTACAGAGGGACAGGGGGGACGCAGTATTTT. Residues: CASSYRGTGGTQYF.

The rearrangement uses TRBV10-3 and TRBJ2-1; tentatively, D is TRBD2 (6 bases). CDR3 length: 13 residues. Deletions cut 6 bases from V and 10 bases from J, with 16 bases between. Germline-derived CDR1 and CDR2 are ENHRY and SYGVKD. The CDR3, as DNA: TGTGCCATCAGACCCGGGGCTAGCGCAGAGCAGTTCTTC. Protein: CAIRPGASAEQFF.

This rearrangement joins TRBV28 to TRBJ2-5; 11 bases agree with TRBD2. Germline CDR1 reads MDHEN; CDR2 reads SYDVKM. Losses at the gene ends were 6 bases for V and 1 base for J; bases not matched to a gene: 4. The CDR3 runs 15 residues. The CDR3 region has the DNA TGTGCCAGCAGAAGACTAGCGGGGATCCAAGAGACCCAGTACTTC. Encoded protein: CASRRLAGIQETQYF.

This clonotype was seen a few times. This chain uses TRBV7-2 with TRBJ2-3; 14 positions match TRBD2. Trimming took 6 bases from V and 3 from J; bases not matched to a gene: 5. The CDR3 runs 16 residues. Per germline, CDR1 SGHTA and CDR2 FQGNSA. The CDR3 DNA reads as TGTGCCAGCAGATCGGGACTAGCGGGGGTGACAGATACGCAGTATTTT. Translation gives CASRSGLAGVTDTQYF.

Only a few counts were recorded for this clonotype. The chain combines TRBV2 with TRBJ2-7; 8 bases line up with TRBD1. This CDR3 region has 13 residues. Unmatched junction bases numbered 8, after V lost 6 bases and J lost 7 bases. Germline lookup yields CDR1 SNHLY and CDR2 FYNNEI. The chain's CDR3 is CASRQGQVGEQYF. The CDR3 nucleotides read TGTGCCAGCAGGCAGGGACAGGTCGGGGAGCAGTACTTC. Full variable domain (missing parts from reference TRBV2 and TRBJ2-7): EPEVTQTPSHQVTQMGQEVILRCVPISNHLYFYWYRQILGQKVEFLVSFYNNEISEKSEIFDDQFSVERPDGSNFTLKIRSTKLEDSAMYFCASRQGQVGEQYFGPGTRLTVT.